These 14 T cell receptor beta chains were sequenced from one sample in a study of beta chain features in type 1 diabetes (dated by TCRdb to the late 2010s). Library preparation used the immunoSEQ multiplex PCR assay. All of the isolated RNA was reverse transcribed with the High Capacity cDNA Reverse Transcription Kit, so expressed TCRB transcripts were sequenced. Not all clones reach the TCRdb copy of this immuneACCESS table, which keeps in-frame sequences only. Checked studies attribute under half of the gap to unresolved V genes and leave the rest unexplained. The sample yields fewer than 900,000 clones; 17% were counted once. About 0.025% of the sample belongs to the ten largest clones. The sample was naive CD4+ T cells from blood. The cell subset or site label, read with the paper, signifies: true naive CD4+ T cells. Source of these receptors: a woman between 18 and 30 years old in good health.

The V call is TRBV18, the J call TRBJ2-6, with 7 bases aligning to TRBD1. CDR3 length: 17 amino acids. Germline loops: CDR1 KGHSH, CDR2 LQKENI. The V gene end was trimmed by 0 bases and the J gene end by 0 bases; junction bases not matched to a gene: 2. In DNA, the CDR3 is TGTGCCAGCTCACCACCGACAGGGACCTCTGGGGCCAACGTCCTGACTTTC. Residues: CASSPPTGTSGANVLTF. Filled out from reference TRBV18 and TRBJ2-6, the complete variable domain reads NAGVMQNPRHLVRRRGQEARLRCSPMKGHSHVYWYRQLPEEGLKFMVYLQKENIIDESGMPKERFSAEFPKEGPSILRIQQVVRGDSAAYFCASSPPTGTSGANVLTFGAGSRLTVL.

The chain has TRBV5-1 and TRBJ2-1; TRBD1 might be the D (5 bases). Trimming pared 2 bases from V and 11 bases from J, leaving 14 bases between. The CDR3 length is 13 residues. The germline gives CDR1 SGHRS, CDR2 YFSETQ. The CDR3 loop is CASSLRDSVQQFF. The CDR3 DNA sequence: TGCGCCAGCAGCTTACGTGACAGCGTCCAGCAGTTCTTC.

The chain recombines TRBV18 with TRBJ1-3; possible D gene TRBD1, 6 bases. This CDR3 is built from 14 residues. Germline V gene lookup returns CDR1 KGHSH and CDR2 LQKENI. Trimming removed 4 bases from V and 4 bases from J, with 11 bases in between. CDR3 nucleotide sequence: TGTGCCAGCTCACAGGGGACAACGGGAAACACCATATATTTT. Encoded protein: CASSQGTTGNTIYF. The whole variable domain, remainder taken from reference TRBV18 and TRBJ1-3, is NAGVMQNPRHLVRRRGQEARLRCSPMKGHSHVYWYRQLPEEGLKFMVYLQKENIIDESGMPKERFSAEFPKEGPSILRIQQVVRGDSAAYFCASSQGTTGNTIYFGEGSWLTVV.

This clone occurred a few times. The J gene is TRBJ2-4, the V gene TRBV7-2, with TRBD1 matching 7 bases. V shed 4 bases and J 6 bases; nucleotides not matched to a gene: 9. Germline loops: CDR1 SGHTA, CDR2 FQGNSA. This CDR3 has 15 amino acids. The CDR3 bases are TGTGCCAGCAGCTCGAACCCGGGACAGATAAACATTCAGTACTTC. Protein sequence: CASSSNPGQINIQYF.

This clone came up a few times. This chain joins TRBV2 and TRBJ2-7, with 11 bases lining up with TRBD2. The germline V gene encodes CDR1 SNHLY and CDR2 FYNNEI. The V segment lost 5 bases and the J segment 1 base; nucleotides outside the gene matches: 4. This CDR3 has 15 amino acids. This chain's CDR3 is CASSLRTSGSYEQYF. The CDR3 DNA sequence: TGTGCCAGCAGTTTGAGGACTAGCGGGTCCTACGAGCAGTACTTC.

V usage is TRBV7-2 and J usage is TRBJ2-7; D unresolved. V gave up 3 bases and J gave up 3 bases, with 15 bases separating them. Germline V gene lookup returns CDR1 SGHTA and CDR2 FQGNSA. This CDR3 spans 15 amino acids. The CDR3 region has the DNA TGTGCCAGCAGCTTCAGTAGCACTGAGATCTACGAGCAGTACTTC. Residues: CASSFSSTEIYEQYF. The variable domain in full, completed from reference TRBV7-2 and TRBJ2-7, reads GAGVSQSPSNKVTEKGKDVELRCDPISGHTALYWYRQSLGQGLEFLIYFQGNSAPDKSGLPSDRFSAERTGGSVSTLTIQRTQQEDSAVYLCASSFSSTEIYEQYFGPGTRLTVT.

Turning to this clone: Other DNA sequences from this sample encode an identical CDR3 as well. The rearrangement uses TRBV2 and TRBJ1-5; D remains ambiguous. The CDR3 loop spans 13 amino acids. Trimming took off 6 bases at V and 0 bases at J, with 6 bases between the two ends. Germline V gene data show CDR1 as SNHLY and CDR2 as FYNNEI. The CDR3 protein is CASRRDSNQPQHF. CDR3 bases: TGTGCCAGCAGACGCGATAGCAATCAGCCCCAGCATTTT.

The chain uses TRBV5-1 and TRBJ1-3; the D is unclear. This CDR3 contains 15 residues. Trimming removed 0 bases at V and 0 bases at J, with 7 bases between. Per germline, CDR1 SGHRS and CDR2 YFSETQ. CDR3: CASSLGHGSGNTIYF. The DNA of the CDR3 is TGCGCCAGCAGCTTGGGGCACGGCTCTGGAAACACCATATATTTT.

Only a few counts were recorded for this clone. V usage is TRBV7-2 and J usage is TRBJ2-3; TRBD2 matches 11 bases. Per the germline V gene, CDR1 is SGHTA and CDR2 is FQGNSA. The J segment lost 1 base and the V segment lost 5 bases, leaving 5 bases of the junction unmatched. The CDR3 consists of 16 residues. The CDR3 here is CASSPVAGGGTDTQYF. In DNA, the CDR3 is TGTGCCAGCAGCCCAGTAGCGGGAGGGGGCACAGATACGCAGTATTTT.

This clone was picked up a small number of times. The V call is TRBV25-1, the J call TRBJ2-1, with no clear D. The CDR3 spans 13 residues. The V gene lost 4 bases and the J gene lost 8 bases, with 12 bases spanning the gap. Germline loops: CDR1 MGHDK, CDR2 SYGVNS. For the CDR3, the DNA is TGTGCCAGCAGTGGTTCCGTGAAGGATGAGCAGTTCTTC. Protein product: CASSGSVKDEQFF.

This chain joins TRBV28 and TRBJ1-2; D is possibly TRBD1 (6 bases). The V gene lost 8 bases and the J gene lost 2 bases, with 9 bases spanning the gap. Germline assignment: CDR1 MDHEN and CDR2 SYDVKM. CDR3 size: 12 residues. The CDR3 sequence: CASHQGNYGYTF. For the CDR3, the DNA is TGTGCCAGCCACCAGGGGAACTATGGCTACACCTTC.

This clone was observed a few times. The rearrangement joins TRBV7-2 to TRBJ1-4; 11 positions agree with TRBD1. Germline trimming cut 3 bases from V and 12 bases from J; bases unmatched to any gene: 6. The length of the CDR3 is 14 residues. Germline V CDR1 and CDR2: SGHTA, FQGNSA. The CDR3 here is CASSLSGTGGELFF. The CDR3 bases are TGTGCCAGCAGCTTGTCCGGGACAGGGGGTGAACTGTTTTTT.

The chain uses TRBV7-9 and TRBJ2-3; D uncertain. The V end was cut by 4 bases, the J end by 0 bases, with 14 bases between. The germline V gene has CDR1 SEHNR and CDR2 FQNEAQ (reference sequence). CDR3 length: 16 amino acids. CDR3 in amino acids: CASSSPRKASTDTQYF. DNA of the CDR3: TGTGCCAGCAGCTCCCCTCGTAAGGCGAGCACAGATACGCAGTATTTT.

This clone was seen more than once but under ten times. This rearrangement joins TRBV7-9 to TRBJ1-1, with D unclear. Between the trimmed V and J ends, which lost 1 base and 12 bases, there was a span of 15 bases. Germline V gene data show CDR1 as SEHNR and CDR2 as FQNEAQ (reference sequence). This CDR3 region has 13 residues. For the CDR3, the DNA is TGTGCCAGCAGCTTAGTTGGCTCCCACGGGACTTTCTTT. It specifies CASSLVGSHGTFF.